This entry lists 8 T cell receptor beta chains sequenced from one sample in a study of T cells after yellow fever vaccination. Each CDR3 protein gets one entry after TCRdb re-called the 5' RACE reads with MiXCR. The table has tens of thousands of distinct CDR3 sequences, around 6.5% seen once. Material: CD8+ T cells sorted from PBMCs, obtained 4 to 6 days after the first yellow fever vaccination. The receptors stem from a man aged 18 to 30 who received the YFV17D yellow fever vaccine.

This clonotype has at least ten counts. CDR3 protein: CATSDRTVYGYTF. CDR3 DNA sequence: TGTGCCACCAGTGATCGGACAGTATATGGCTACACCTTC. The rearrangement links TRBV24-1 to TRBJ1-2, with a weak D call TRBD1 (6 bases). Per germline, CDR1 KGHDR and CDR2 SFDVKD. V was cut by 3 bases and J by 5 bases, with 9 bases left in between. This CDR3 has 13 residues.

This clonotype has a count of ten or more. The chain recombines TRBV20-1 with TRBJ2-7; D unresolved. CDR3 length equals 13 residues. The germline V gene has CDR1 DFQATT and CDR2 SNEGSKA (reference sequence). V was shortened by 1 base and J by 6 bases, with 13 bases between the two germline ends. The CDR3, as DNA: TGCAGTGCTAGAGCGTGGAGTCGGCTCGAGCAGTACTTC. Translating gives CSARAWSRLEQYF.

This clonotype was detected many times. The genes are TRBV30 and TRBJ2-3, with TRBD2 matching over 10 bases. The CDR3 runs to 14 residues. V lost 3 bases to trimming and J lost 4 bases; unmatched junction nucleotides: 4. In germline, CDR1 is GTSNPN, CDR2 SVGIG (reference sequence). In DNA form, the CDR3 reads TGTGCCTGGAGAGCGGGGGGGGATGCAGATACGCAGTATTTT. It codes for CAWRAGGDADTQYF.

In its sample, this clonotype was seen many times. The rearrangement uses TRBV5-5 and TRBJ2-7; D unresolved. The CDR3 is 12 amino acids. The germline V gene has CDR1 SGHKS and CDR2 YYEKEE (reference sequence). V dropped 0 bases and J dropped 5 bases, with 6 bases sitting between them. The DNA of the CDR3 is TGTGCCAGCAGCTTGGGTCTGGACGAGCAGTACTTC. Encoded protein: CASSLGLDEQYF.

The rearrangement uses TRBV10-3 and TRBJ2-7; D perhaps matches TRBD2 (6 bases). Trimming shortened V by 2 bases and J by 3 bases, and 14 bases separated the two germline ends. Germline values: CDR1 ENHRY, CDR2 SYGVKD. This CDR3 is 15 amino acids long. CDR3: CAISETNGGSYEQYV. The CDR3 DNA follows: TGTGCCATCAGTGAGACGAATGGGGGGAGCTACGAGCAGTACGTC.

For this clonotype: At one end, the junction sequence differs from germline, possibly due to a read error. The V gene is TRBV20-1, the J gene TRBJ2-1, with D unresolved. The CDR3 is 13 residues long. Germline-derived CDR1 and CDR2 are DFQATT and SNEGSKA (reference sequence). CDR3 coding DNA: TGCAGTGCTAGATCGCGGCCCTACGATGAGCAGTTCTTC. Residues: CSARSRPYDEQFF.

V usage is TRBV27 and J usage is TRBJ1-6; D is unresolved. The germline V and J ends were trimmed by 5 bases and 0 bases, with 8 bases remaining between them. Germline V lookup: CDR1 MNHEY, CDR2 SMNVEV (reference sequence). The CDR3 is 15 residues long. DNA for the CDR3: TGTGCCAGCAGTGGTCGGAGCTCCTATAATTCACCCCTCCACTTT. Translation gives CASSGRSSYNSPLHF.

The CDR3 coding sequence is TGTGCCAGCGTACAGGGACACGAGCAGTACTTC. Its protein product is CASVQGHEQYF. V gene TRBV7-6 combines with J gene TRBJ2-7; D may be TRBD1 (6 bases). The CDR3 is 11 residues long. V lost 8 bases and J lost 5, with 10 bases in between. In germline, CDR1 is SGHVS, CDR2 FNYEAQ.